This passage covers 28 T cell receptor beta chains from one sample sequenced in a study of shared clonotypes between healthy human individuals. Sequenced by immunoSEQ multiplex PCR; TCRdb stores in-frame clones only, minus some. Of 550,000 to 800,000 clones in the sample, less than 95% were seen once. Input material: memory CD8+ T cells from PBMCs. This sample's subset: CD45RO+ cells pooled with CCR7-negative TemRA cells. The source is a man aged 18 to 30 in good health. Some clones in this sample may be carry-over from other donors' samples.

This chain joins TRBV9 and TRBJ1-1; D perhaps matches TRBD1 (6 bases). The CDR3 contains 13 residues. V lost 4 bases and J lost 11, with 18 bases in between. Germline V CDR1 and CDR2: SGDLS, YYNGEE. The CDR3 region is CASSLEGGAGAFF. CDR3 DNA: TGTGCCAGCAGCCTCGAAGGGGGGGCTGGGGCTTTCTTT.

J is TRBJ2-2 and V is TRBV5-6, with 7 bases identical to TRBD2. The CDR3 consists of 17 residues. Germline V gene sequence: CDR1 SGHDT, CDR2 YYEEEE. V shed 2 bases and J 3 bases; nucleotides not matched to a gene: 10. The DNA of the CDR3 is TGTGCCAGCAGCTTCGGTGTAGCGGGTTGGGACACCGGGGAGCTGTTTTTT. It encodes CASSFGVAGWDTGELFF.

This rearrangement joins TRBV28 to TRBJ2-3; no reliable D call. The V end was cut by 6 bases, the J end by 2 bases, with 6 bases between. Germline CDR1 MDHEN, CDR2 SYDVKM. There are 12 residues in the CDR3. CDR3 amino acids: CASSRDTDTQYF. The CDR3 region has the DNA TGTGCCAGCAGCAGAGACACAGATACGCAGTATTTT.

The chain links TRBV15 to TRBJ1-3; no reliable D call. Trimming removed 0 bases at V and 3 bases at J, with 18 bases between. Germline V gives CDR1 LNHNV, CDR2 YYDKDF (reference sequence). This CDR3 has 18 residues. The CDR3 nucleotides read TGTGCCACCAGCAGAGAATCTGGGCGCGGTACACTTGGAAACACCATATATTTT. Translation gives CATSRESGRGTLGNTIYF.

The V call is TRBV4-1, the J call TRBJ2-1; D not resolved. Trimming left V 4 bases short and J 3 bases short, with 16 bases between. The CDR3 consists of 16 residues. Germline V gene sequence: CDR1 MGHRA, CDR2 YSYEKL. As DNA, the CDR3 is TGCGCCAGCAGCCCTTCCCCCGCATCCAACTACAATGAGCAGTTCTTC. This gives the protein CASSPSPASNYNEQFF.

For this clone: The same CDR3 is also encoded by other DNA sequences in this sample. The chain links TRBV30 to TRBJ1-1; D might be TRBD1 (5 bases). The germline CDR1 and CDR2 sequences are GTSNPN and SVGIG (reference sequence). The length of the CDR3 is 13 residues. Trimming pared 0 bases from V and 5 bases from J, leaving 10 bases between. The DNA for the CDR3 is TGTGCCTGGAGTGTGGGGGGAAGGACTGAAGCTTTCTTT. This encodes CAWSVGGRTEAFF.

The chain combines TRBV27 with TRBJ1-2; D gene unclear. The CDR3 has 14 residues. From germline, CDR1 is MNHEY and CDR2 SMNVEV (reference sequence). Trimming took off 5 bases at V and 4 bases at J, with 14 bases between the two ends. CDR3 nucleotides: TGTGCCAGCAGTATCCGACCGGGAGGCTATGGCTACACCTTC. Translation: CASSIRPGGYGYTF.

This chain uses TRBV7-8 with TRBJ2-2; weak D call: TRBD1 (5 bases). There are 17 residues in the CDR3. Germline V gene data show CDR1 as SGHVS and CDR2 as FQNEAQ. The germline V and J ends were trimmed by 4 bases and 3 bases, with 18 bases remaining between them. The CDR3 region has the DNA TGTGCCAGCAGCTCCCAGGGCTACGGAAAGGACACCGGGGAGCTGTTTTTT. Its translation is CASSSQGYGKDTGELFF.

To note about this clone: Compared with germline, one end of the junction differs, possibly owing to a read error. The V gene is TRBV11-2, the J gene TRBJ2-1; D perhaps matches TRBD1 (5 bases). The CDR3 is 14 residues long. Germline CDR1 is SGHAT and CDR2 is FQNNGV. This CDR3 reads CVSSLETEYNEQFF. The CDR3 DNA is TGTGTCAGCAGCTTAGAGACAGAGTACAATGAGCAGTTCTTC.

The V call is TRBV7-8, the J call TRBJ2-7; D possibly uses TRBD1 or TRBD2 (6 bases each). The V gene's germline CDR1 is SGHVS and CDR2 FQNEAQ. Trimming stripped 9 bases from V and 6 bases from J, with 18 bases between. This CDR3 is built from 13 residues. CDR3 protein: CAREVSQGGEQYF. The CDR3 coding sequence is TGTGCCAGGGAAGTTTCACAGGGAGGCGAGCAGTACTTC.

The genes are TRBV6-1 and TRBJ2-1, with D tentatively TRBD2 (6 bases). Trimming removed 11 bases from V and 7 bases from J, with 18 bases in between. The germline gives CDR1 MNHNS, CDR2 SASEGT. This CDR3 is 13 amino acids long. Written as DNA, the CDR3 is TGTGCCGGAGGATTCGCGGGGTGGAATGAGCAGTTCTTC. Translated, it gives CAGGFAGWNEQFF.

Turning to this clone: The sample carries other DNA sequences with the same CDR3. The chain couples TRBV5-6 to TRBJ2-2; D is undetermined. Looked up from germline, CDR1 is SGHDT and CDR2 is YYEEEE. V was pared by 1 base and J by 4 bases, with 2 bases between. The CDR3 totals 12 residues. The CDR3 region is CASSLSTGELFF. The DNA of the CDR3 is TGTGCCAGCAGCTTGAGCACCGGGGAGCTGTTTTTT.

This chain links TRBV7-9 with TRBJ2-7, with TRBD2 as a possible D gene (5 bases). CDR3 length: 15 residues. The germline V gene encodes CDR1 SEHNR and CDR2 FQNEAQ (reference sequence). Trimming pared 0 bases from V and 6 bases from J, leaving 15 bases between. As DNA, the CDR3 is TGTGCCAGCAGCTTAGCTAGCGCGTTTCCCTCCGAGCAGTACTTC. It translates to CASSLASAFPSEQYF.

V and J are TRBV27 and TRBJ1-5; unclear D gene. V was pared by 4 bases and J by 0 bases, with 7 bases between. CDR3 length equals 14 residues. From germline, CDR1 is MNHEY and CDR2 SMNVEV (reference sequence). The CDR3: CASSSQYSNQPQHF. Written as DNA, the CDR3 is TGTGCCAGCAGTTCGCAGTATAGCAATCAGCCCCAGCATTTT.

The chain uses TRBV7-9 and TRBJ2-7; D ambiguous. Germline V gene sequence: CDR1 SEHNR, CDR2 FQNEAQ (reference sequence). V lost 1 base, J lost 5 bases, and 9 bases lay in between. This CDR3 contains 13 residues. The CDR3 loop reads CASSLGVADEQYF. DNA of the CDR3: TGTGCCAGCAGCTTAGGAGTCGCAGACGAGCAGTACTTC.

This chain connects TRBV7-9 to TRBJ2-5; D is unresolved. The CDR3 extends over 14 amino acids. The germline V gene has CDR1 SEHNR and CDR2 FQNEAQ (reference sequence). The V and J ends lost 1 base and 2 bases respectively, with 8 bases between them. CDR3 sequence: CASSLVEIQETQYF. The DNA of the CDR3 is TGTGCCAGCAGCTTAGTGGAGATACAAGAGACCCAGTACTTC.

The J gene is TRBJ1-1, the V gene TRBV7-8, with 7 bases aligning to TRBD1. Germline loops: CDR1 SGHVS, CDR2 FQNEAQ. This CDR3 spans 17 amino acids. The V segment lost 5 bases and the J segment 1 base; nucleotides outside the gene matches: 13. CDR3 DNA sequence: TGTGCCAGCAGCCCTTTCGACAGGGAACTATCGAACACTGAAGCTTTCTTT. Amino acids: CASSPFDRELSNTEAFF.

The V call is TRBV11-2, the J call TRBJ2-7, with D unclear. CDR1 is SGHAT and CDR2 is FQNNGV in the germline V gene. This CDR3 region has 11 residues. Trimming removed 4 bases from V and 6 bases from J, with 7 bases in between. The CDR3 protein is CASSSHFEQYF. The CDR3 DNA reads TGTGCCAGCAGCTCCCACTTCGAGCAGTACTTC.

The rearrangement uses TRBV6-6 and TRBJ1-2, with a weak D call TRBD1 (5 bases). V dropped 0 bases and J dropped 7 bases, with 9 bases sitting between them. Germline V gene sequence: CDR1 MNHNY, CDR2 SVGAGI (reference sequence). The CDR3 has 13 amino acids. CDR3: CASSYSGGRGYTF. Here the CDR3 DNA reads TGTGCCAGCAGTTACTCGGGGGGACGTGGCTACACCTTC.

The count of this clone is one. The genes are TRBV6-5 and TRBJ2-2; no clear D. V dropped 3 bases and J dropped 4 bases, with 12 bases sitting between them. The CDR3 totals 15 residues. CDR1 is MNHEY and CDR2 is SVGAGI in the germline V gene. The DNA for the CDR3 is TGTGCCAGCAGTTATCTTACCCGTCCCACCGGGGAGCTGTTTTTT. Its translation: CASSYLTRPTGELFF.

The chain uses TRBV9 and TRBJ2-2; 7 nucleotides align to TRBD1. From germline, CDR1 is SGDLS and CDR2 YYNGEE. CDR3 length: 16 residues. Trimming at V came to 0 bases and at J to 2 bases, leaving 4 bases not matched to a gene. The CDR3 DNA follows: TGTGCCAGCAGCGTAGTAGGGGGCCCCAACACCGGGGAGCTGTTTTTT. Its protein product is CASSVVGGPNTGELFF.

The chain combines TRBV11-2 with TRBJ2-1, with D maybe TRBD2 (6 bases). Germline loops: CDR1 SGHAT, CDR2 FQNNGV. V was cut by 5 bases and J by 10 bases, with 15 bases left in between. This CDR3 contains 13 residues. CDR3 coding DNA: TGTGCCAGCAGCCGGCGGACTAATCTAGAGCAGTTCTTC. Its translation: CASSRRTNLEQFF.

J is TRBJ2-5 and V is TRBV6-7, with TRBD2 matching over 7 bases. TRBV6-7 is an ORF for which the function is uncertain. V lost 11 bases and J lost 2; bases outside the gene matches: 2. This CDR3 has 11 amino acids. The CDR3 spells CAWGGQETQYF. CDR3 coding DNA: TGTGCCTGGGGGGGGCAAGAGACCCAGTACTTC.

V gene TRBV7-9 combines with J gene TRBJ2-1; 11 nucleotides match TRBD2. Germline trimming cut 5 bases from V and 2 bases from J; bases unmatched to any gene: 2. The CDR3 totals 15 residues. Germline V gene sequence: CDR1 SEHNR, CDR2 FQNEAQ (reference sequence). CDR3 residues: CASSRLAGTYNEQFF. The CDR3 nucleotides read TGTGCCAGCAGCCGACTAGCGGGAACCTACAATGAGCAGTTCTTC. The full variable domain, with the rest looked up from reference TRBV7-9 and TRBJ2-1, is DTGVSQNPRHKITKRGQNVTFRCDPISEHNRLYWYRQTLGQGPEFLTYFQNEAQLEKSRLLSDRFSAERPKGSFSTLEIQRTEQGDSAMYLCASSRLAGTYNEQFFGPGTRLTVL.

A few counts support this clone. The chain joins TRBV5-1 to TRBJ1-1; D possibly corresponds to TRBD1 (6 bases). CDR1 and CDR2 from the germline V gene are SGHRS and YFSETQ. There are 15 residues in the CDR3. V dropped 0 bases and J dropped 1 base, with 10 bases sitting between them. The CDR3 loop is CASSLGWTENTEAFF. Written as DNA, the CDR3 is TGCGCCAGCAGCTTGGGTTGGACAGAGAACACTGAAGCTTTCTTT.

This sequence joins TRBV6-1 and TRBJ2-7, with D uncertain. Germline-derived CDR1 and CDR2 are MNHNS and SASEGT. The CDR3 runs 11 residues. The CDR3: CALGVSYEQYF. The CDR3 DNA reads as TGTGCACTGGGTGTCTCCTACGAGCAGTACTTC.

This clone is a singleton in its sample. This chain uses TRBV18 with TRBJ2-1, with a tentative D call TRBD2 (5 bases). The CDR3 loop spans 16 amino acids. CDR1 KGHSH and CDR2 LQKENI come from the germline V gene. V shed 3 bases and J shed 2 bases, with 14 bases lying between them. The CDR3 spells CASSPRLDFPYNEQFF. The DNA of the CDR3 is TGTGCCAGCTCACCGAGGCTGGACTTCCCCTACAATGAGCAGTTCTTC. Combining the CDR3 with reference TRBV18 and TRBJ2-1 gives the whole variable domain NAGVMQNPRHLVRRRGQEARLRCSPMKGHSHVYWYRQLPEEGLKFMVYLQKENIIDESGMPKERFSAEFPKEGPSILRIQQVVRGDSAAYFCASSPRLDFPYNEQFFGPGTRLTVL.

This CDR3 reads CASSRRGPYEQYF. Here the CDR3 DNA reads TGTGCCAGCAGCCGCAGGGGACCCTACGAGCAGTACTTC. The chain links TRBV27 to TRBJ2-7, with a tentative D call TRBD1 (6 bases). The CDR3 loop spans 13 amino acids. Germline V CDR1 and CDR2: MNHEY, SMNVEV (reference sequence). Trimming stripped 6 bases from V and 2 bases from J, with 11 bases between.